A single sample is the source of the 26 T cell receptor beta chains below, sequenced in a study of T cell responses to AZD1222 COVID-19 vaccine. The assay was immunoSEQ multiplex PCR, and TCRdb's table has in-frame clones only and misses some. The sample includes tens of thousands of clones, roughly 89% of them seen just once. Sequences were derived from peripheral blood, sampled on day 0 of AZD1222 vaccination. Receptors originate from an adult in good health.

The chain combines TRBV6-5 with TRBJ2-5, with 11 bases fitting TRBD1. Germline trimming cut 4 bases from V and 5 bases from J; bases unmatched to any gene: 3. CDR3 length: 14 amino acids. Germline V gives CDR1 MNHEY, CDR2 SVGAGI. This CDR3 is CASSSGQGAETQYF. As DNA, the CDR3 is TGTGCCAGCAGTTCTGGACAGGGGGCGGAGACCCAGTACTTC.

J is TRBJ2-5 and V is TRBV11-2; 10 bases map to TRBD1. J was trimmed by 2 bases and V by 4 bases; bases with no gene match: 1. CDR1 SGHAT and CDR2 FQNNGV come from the germline V gene. The CDR3 extends over 14 amino acids. The CDR3 region is CASSWDRGQETQYF. The DNA of the CDR3 is TGTGCCAGCAGCTGGGACAGGGGACAAGAGACCCAGTACTTC.

The chain recombines TRBV30 with TRBJ2-1; D might be TRBD2 (5 bases). The CDR3 has 13 residues. Between the trimmed V and J ends, which lost 2 bases and 3 bases, there was a span of 8 bases. Germline lookup yields CDR1 GTSNPN and CDR2 SVGIG (reference sequence). CDR3 loop: CAWSSLDYNEQFF. The DNA of the CDR3 is TGTGCCTGGAGTTCACTAGACTACAATGAGCAGTTCTTC. The whole variable domain, remainder taken from reference TRBV30 and TRBJ2-1, is SQTIHQWPATLVQPVGSPLSLECTVEGTSNPNLYWYRQAAGRGLQLLFYSVGIGQISSEVPQNLSASRPQDRQFILSSKKLLLSDSGFYLCAWSSLDYNEQFFGPGTRLTVL.

The J gene is TRBJ2-1, the V gene TRBV6-6; the D is unclear. From germline, CDR1 is MNHNY and CDR2 SVGAGI (reference sequence). The V end lost 2 bases, the J end lost 2 bases, and 13 bases lay between the germline ends. The CDR3 covers 16 residues. CDR3 residues: CASSYPTGSAYNEQFF. In DNA form, the CDR3 reads TGTGCCAGCAGTTACCCGACCGGTTCTGCCTACAATGAGCAGTTCTTC.

This chain uses TRBV12-3 or TRBV12-4 with TRBJ1-2; possibly TRBD1 for D (5 bases). The V and J ends lost 3 bases and 8 bases respectively, with 13 bases between them. This CDR3 spans 13 amino acids. Written as DNA, the CDR3 is TGTGCCAGCAGTTTTGGGCAGGGAATCGGCTACACCTTC. It translates to CASSFGQGIGYTF.

The genes are TRBV5-1 and TRBJ2-5, with TRBD2 as a possible D gene (6 bases). The ends were cut back, 4 bases at V and 1 base at J, with 11 bases in the middle. Germline V lookup: CDR1 SGHRS, CDR2 YFSETQ. The CDR3 spans 14 residues. The DNA of the CDR3 is TGCGCCAGCAGCCACCGGGACTTCCAAGAGACCCAGTACTTC. This encodes CASSHRDFQETQYF. Complete variable domain (other parts from reference TRBV5-1 and TRBJ2-5): KAGVTQTPRYLIKTRGQQVTLSCSPISGHRSVSWYQQTPGQGLQFLFEYFSETQRNKGNFPGRFSGRQFSNSRSEMNVSTLELGDSALYLCASSHRDFQETQYFGPGTRLLVL.

The gene calls are TRBV7-8 and TRBJ1-1; 10 positions match TRBD1. The CDR3 length is 17 residues. The germline CDR1 and CDR2 sequences are SGHVS and FQNEAQ. After removal of 5 bases from V and 0 bases from J, the junction contained 9 bases not matched to a gene. The CDR3 nucleotides read TGTGCCAGCAGCCCACCCGGGACAGGGGTCATGAACACTGAAGCTTTCTTT. Translating it yields CASSPPGTGVMNTEAFF.

The chain recombines TRBV6-5 with TRBJ1-1, with TRBD1 as a possible D gene (5 bases). The V end was cut by 5 bases, the J end by 8 bases, with 18 bases between. Germline CDR1 MNHEY, CDR2 SVGAGI. The CDR3 runs to 14 residues. The CDR3 DNA reads as TGTGCCAGCAGTCCTACAAGATTGCGGGGCGAAGCTTTCTTT. This translates into CASSPTRLRGEAFF.

This clone was seen once. The chain combines TRBV11-3 with TRBJ1-1; D not resolved. The CDR3 loop spans 14 amino acids. The V and J ends lost 3 bases and 4 bases respectively, with 12 bases between them. Germline V lookup: CDR1 SGHNT, CDR2 YENEEA. CDR3 nucleotide sequence: TGTGCCAGCAGCTTGTCAGGCGCCCTCACTGAAGCTTTCTTT. It translates to CASSLSGALTEAFF.

J is TRBJ1-1 and V is TRBV28; 10 nucleotides agree with TRBD1. V trimming: 6 bases; J trimming: 11 bases; junction bases outside the gene matches: 9. CDR3 length: 13 amino acids. The germline V gene has CDR1 MDHEN and CDR2 SYDVKM. For the CDR3, the DNA is TGTGCCAGCAGCCCCGGGACAGGGGTGAATGCTTTCTTT. It yields the protein CASSPGTGVNAFF. The full variable domain, completed using reference TRBV28 and TRBJ1-1, is DVKVTQSSRYLVKRTGEKVFLECVQDMDHENMFWYRQDPGLGLRLIYFSYDVKMKEKGDIPEGYSVSREKKERFSLILESASTNQTSMYLCASSPGTGVNAFFGQGTRLTVV.

The J gene is TRBJ2-1, the V gene TRBV2; 9 nucleotides agree with TRBD2. This CDR3 spans 17 amino acids. Per the germline V gene, CDR1 is SNHLY and CDR2 is FYNNEI. V was pared by 5 bases and J by 8 bases, with 16 bases of the junction left unmatched. CDR3 nucleotide sequence: TGTGCCAGCAGTTCAACCTGGGAGGCGGGGGGGCCGTATGAGCAGTTCTTC. This codes for CASSSTWEAGGPYEQFF.

This chain uses TRBV30 with TRBJ1-6; D possibly corresponds to TRBD1 (6 bases). The germline CDR1 and CDR2 sequences are GTSNPN and SVGIG (reference sequence). CDR3 length: 14 residues. The ends were cut back, 0 bases at V and 7 bases at J, with 10 bases in the middle. CDR3 DNA: TGTGCCTGGAGTGTGGGCAGGGGAAATTCACCCCTCCACTTT. Its protein is CAWSVGRGNSPLHF. Using reference TRBV30 and TRBJ1-6 for the parts outside the CDR3, the full variable domain is SQTIHQWPATLVQPVGSPLSLECTVEGTSNPNLYWYRQAAGRGLQLLFYSVGIGQISSEVPQNLSASRPQDRQFILSSKKLLLSDSGFYLCAWSVGRGNSPLHFGNGTRLTVT.

The chain links TRBV7-3 to TRBJ2-3; 12 bases agree with TRBD2. The V and J ends lost 5 bases and 4 bases, in that order; junction bases with no gene match: 1. This CDR3 spans 14 amino acids. CDR1 and CDR2 (germline): SGHTA, FQGTGA. DNA for the CDR3: TGTGCCAGCAGCCGGACTAGCGGGGCAGATACGCAGTATTTT. Protein: CASSRTSGADTQYF.

The gene calls are TRBV24-1 and TRBJ2-2; 9 bases are shared with TRBD2. With 9 bases clipped from V and 4 bases from J, the junction kept 2 bases outside the gene matches. CDR3 size: 13 residues. CDR1 and CDR2 from the germline V gene are KGHDR and SFDVKD. The CDR3 bases are TGTGCCACCCTAGCGGGGACCACCGGGGAGCTGTTTTTT. This encodes CATLAGTTGELFF.

The chain is built from TRBV29-1 and TRBJ1-4; 12 bases agree with TRBD1. V shed 6 bases and J 2 bases; nucleotides not matched to a gene: 1. The CDR3 is 14 residues long. Germline CDR1 SQVTM, CDR2 ANQGSEA. The CDR3 DNA reads TGCAGCGTGGGACAGGGGGCGACTAATGAAAAACTGTTTTTT. Its translation: CSVGQGATNEKLFF. The full variable domain, its missing parts supplied by reference TRBV29-1 and TRBJ1-4, is SAVISQKPSRDICQRGTSLTIQCQVDSQVTMMFWYRQQPGQSLTLIATANQGSEATYESGFVIDKFPISRPNLTFSTLTVSNMSPEDSSIYLCSVGQGATNEKLFFGSGTQLSVL.

The chain has TRBV12-5 and TRBJ1-1; 11 nucleotides match TRBD1. The CDR3 loop spans 14 amino acids. V lost 6 bases and J lost 5; bases outside the gene matches: 5. Germline CDR1 and CDR2: LGHNT and FRNRAP. CDR3 in DNA: TGTGCTAGTGGGTCGGGACAGGGGGGGACTGAAGCTTTCTTT. It codes for CASGSGQGGTEAFF.

The chain has TRBV11-2 and TRBJ2-7; weak D call: TRBD2 (6 bases). V gave up 2 bases and J gave up 0 bases, with 14 bases separating them. CDR3 length: 16 residues. Germline lookup yields CDR1 SGHAT and CDR2 FQNNGV. The CDR3 loop is CASSLMAGQNSYEQYF. The DNA of the CDR3 is TGTGCCAGCAGCTTAATGGCGGGGCAGAACTCCTACGAGCAGTACTTC.

The sample holds one count of this clone. The J gene is TRBJ1-4, the V gene TRBV19, with 8 bases identical to TRBD1. Germline CDR1 LNHDA, CDR2 SQIVND (reference sequence). There are 17 residues in the CDR3. V shed 4 bases, J shed 6 bases, and the junction held 13 bases outside the gene matches. The CDR3 nucleotides are TGTGCCAGTAGTACCACCGGCACAGGGGGAAGAGATGAAAAACTGTTTTTT. It yields the protein CASSTTGTGGRDEKLFF.

J is TRBJ1-5 and V is TRBV19; TRBD1 aligns across 7 bases. CDR3 length: 15 residues. Germline-derived CDR1 and CDR2 are LNHDA and SQIVND (reference sequence). Trimming at V came to 4 bases and at J to 3 bases, leaving 6 bases not matched to a gene. This chain's CDR3 is CASSRWQGVNQPQHF. CDR3 bases: TGTGCCAGTAGTAGATGGCAGGGGGTCAATCAGCCCCAGCATTTT.

The gene calls are TRBV6-6 and TRBJ1-2; 9 bases match TRBD1. This CDR3 is built from 17 residues. Germline CDR1 is MNHNY and CDR2 is SVGAGI (reference sequence). Trimming removed 5 bases from V and 5 bases from J; junction bases left unmatched: 15. The CDR3 coding sequence is TGTGCCAGCAGTCAATACCGGGACAGGGTTTTTTTTTATGGCTACACCTTC. Protein: CASSQYRDRVFFYGYTF.

The chain recombines TRBV19 with TRBJ1-4; 7 bases agree with TRBD1. Per the germline V gene, CDR1 is LNHDA and CDR2 is SQIVND (reference sequence). The CDR3 has 13 residues. The J segment lost 4 bases and the V segment lost 5 bases, leaving 1 base of the junction unmatched. DNA of the CDR3: TGTGCCAGTAGTGGGACAGTTAATGAAAAACTGTTTTTT. Protein sequence: CASSGTVNEKLFF.

V gene TRBV3-1 (or the pseudogene TRBV3-2) combines with J gene TRBJ1-1; no reliable D call. With 3 bases removed from V and 1 base from J, the gap between germline ends came to 9 bases. Germline V gives CDR1 LGHDT, CDR2 YNNKEL (reference sequence). CDR3 length equals 14 residues. The CDR3 loop is CASSQITGNTEAFF. CDR3 sequence (DNA): TGTGCCAGCAGCCAGATAACCGGGAACACTGAAGCTTTCTTT.

The rearrangement uses TRBV30 and TRBJ1-2, with 7 bases aligning to TRBD1. Per germline, CDR1 GTSNPN and CDR2 SVGIG (reference sequence). V shed 3 bases and J 4 bases; nucleotides not matched to a gene: 8. The CDR3 spans 14 residues. CDR3 in amino acids: CAWSVEGAGYGYTF. In DNA, the CDR3 is TGTGCCTGGAGCGTAGAGGGGGCGGGCTATGGCTACACCTTC. Together with reference TRBV30 and TRBJ1-2, the CDR3 gives the full variable domain: SQTIHQWPATLVQPVGSPLSLECTVEGTSNPNLYWYRQAAGRGLQLLFYSVGIGQISSEVPQNLSASRPQDRQFILSSKKLLLSDSGFYLCAWSVEGAGYGYTFGSGTRLTVV.

The V call is TRBV3-1 (or the pseudogene TRBV3-2), the J call TRBJ2-7; 11 bases map to TRBD1. Trimming took 5 bases from V and 4 from J; bases not matched to a gene: 7. CDR3 length: 15 residues. Germline-derived CDR1 and CDR2 are LGHDT and YNNKEL (reference sequence). The CDR3: CASSFGQGAPYEQYF. DNA of the CDR3: TGTGCCAGCAGCTTCGGACAGGGGGCCCCTTACGAGCAGTACTTC.

This clone was observed once. The rearrangement uses TRBV5-4 and TRBJ1-3; 7 positions agree with TRBD1. CDR1 and CDR2 from the germline V gene are SGHNT and YYREEE (reference sequence). V lost 4 bases and J lost 7; bases outside the gene matches: 8. The CDR3 contains 14 residues. The CDR3, as DNA: TGTGCCAGCAGCCCGGGACAGTCTTACAACACCATATATTTT. It encodes CASSPGQSYNTIYF.

The rearrangement links TRBV14 to TRBJ1-2; possible D gene TRBD1, 5 bases. CDR1 is SGHDN and CDR2 is FVKESK in the germline V gene. V was cut by 1 base and J by 3 bases, with 9 bases left in between. This CDR3 is 14 amino acids long. The CDR3 region has the DNA TGTGCCAGCAGCCAAGTAGCAGGGTACTATGGCTACACCTTC. Protein product: CASSQVAGYYGYTF.